What follows are 29 T cell receptor beta chains derived from one specimen sequenced in a study of cytomegalovirus exposure and HLA in healthy donors. Primers for the PCR totalled 60 Vbeta and 13 Jbeta. Data came from immunoSEQ multiplex PCR; TCRdb stores just in-frame clones and leaves some out. The repertoire has more than 140,000 clones, roughly 82% of them found once; the top ten carry about 5.6%. Specimen: PBMCs. Source of these receptors: a man aged 25-45 years in good health and CMV-seropositive.

The sample holds a few counts of this clone. This chain joins TRBV4-1 and TRBJ1-3; no reliable D call. Germline lookup yields CDR1 MGHRA and CDR2 YSYEKL. V was trimmed by 0 bases and J by 0 bases, leaving 12 bases between them. This CDR3 contains 17 residues. The CDR3 bases are TGCGCCAGCAGCCAAGAACCCTCGAGCTTCTCTGGAAACACCATATATTTT. The encoded protein is CASSQEPSSFSGNTIYF.

This rearrangement joins TRBV29-1 to TRBJ1-4; D is unresolved. The V end was cut by 4 bases, the J end by 3 bases, with 12 bases between. Germline V lookup: CDR1 SQVTM, CDR2 ANQGSEA. The length of the CDR3 is 14 residues. CDR3 sequence reads: CSVVDPGANEKLFF. CDR3 nucleotide sequence: TGCAGCGTTGTGGATCCCGGGGCTAATGAAAAACTGTTTTTT.

J is TRBJ1-1 and V is TRBV30, with unresolved D. The CDR3 totals 11 residues. Germline V lookup: CDR1 GTSNPN, CDR2 SVGIG (reference sequence). Trimming pared 0 bases from V and 7 bases from J, leaving 6 bases between. CDR3 in amino acids: CAWSVAGEAFF. CDR3 nucleotides: TGTGCCTGGAGTGTAGCCGGTGAAGCTTTCTTT.

V is TRBV11-2 and J is TRBJ1-5; 7 bases line up with TRBD1. Germline assignment: CDR1 SGHAT and CDR2 FQNNGV. The CDR3 sequence is 14 residues long. Germline trimming cut 1 base from V and 5 bases from J; bases unmatched to any gene: 2. The CDR3 region is CASSLGDSDQPQHF. In nucleotides, the CDR3 is TGTGCCAGCAGCTTAGGGGACAGTGATCAGCCCCAGCATTTT. Full variable domain (outside the CDR3, taken from reference TRBV11-2 and TRBJ1-5): EAGVAQSPRYKIIEKRQSVAFWCNPISGHATLYWYQQILGQGPKLLIQFQNNGVVDDSQLPKDRFSAERLKGVDSTLKIQPAKLEDSAVYLCASSLGDSDQPQHFGDGTRLSIL.

This clone appeared once. V is TRBV30 and J is TRBJ1-6, with 7 bases identical to TRBD1. The V and J ends lost 4 bases and 7 bases, in that order; junction bases with no gene match: 4. CDR3 length equals 13 residues. Germline V gene data show CDR1 as GTSNPN and CDR2 as SVGIG (reference sequence). CDR3 in amino acids: CAWNRDSNSPLHF. The CDR3 DNA is TGTGCCTGGAACCGGGACAGCAATTCACCCCTCCACTTT. The entire variable domain, with the rest obtained from reference TRBV30 and TRBJ1-6, is as follows: SQTIHQWPATLVQPVGSPLSLECTVEGTSNPNLYWYRQAAGRGLQLLFYSVGIGQISSEVPQNLSASRPQDRQFILSSKKLLLSDSGFYLCAWNRDSNSPLHFGNGTRLTVT.

The rearrangement joins TRBV7-2 to TRBJ2-7, with D unresolved. CDR3 length equals 15 residues. V was trimmed by 5 bases and J by 4 bases, leaving 18 bases between them. Germline V gives CDR1 SGHTA, CDR2 FQGNSA. CDR3 residues: CASSVMASPLYEQYF. The CDR3 DNA is TGTGCCAGCAGCGTGATGGCCTCGCCGTTGTACGAGCAGTACTTC.

This chain links TRBV28 with TRBJ2-7, with 8 nucleotides matching TRBD1. CDR1 and CDR2 from the germline V gene are MDHEN and SYDVKM. Trimming at V came to 8 bases and at J to 4 bases, leaving 13 bases not matched to a gene. The CDR3 is 15 amino acids. CDR3 nucleotides: TGTGCCAGCCGTGAGACCGGGACAGGACATTACGAGCAGTACTTC. This gives the protein CASRETGTGHYEQYF.

This chain joins TRBV6-6 and TRBJ2-1; 9 bases fit TRBD1. The CDR3 runs 15 residues. CDR1 is MNHNY and CDR2 is SVGAGI in the germline V gene (reference sequence). V gave up 6 bases and J gave up 7 bases; unmatched junction bases: 10. Here the CDR3 reads CASRAPGQGGNEQFF. CDR3 in DNA: TGTGCCAGCAGGGCCCCGGGACAGGGAGGGAATGAGCAGTTCTTC.

The rearrangement uses TRBV2 and TRBJ1-5; no reliable D call. The CDR3 has 14 residues. V lost 6 bases, J lost 1 base, and 10 bases lay in between. Germline V gene sequence: CDR1 SNHLY, CDR2 FYNNEI. In DNA, the CDR3 is TGTGCCAGCAGCCCGAGGATGAGCAATCAGCCCCAGCATTTT. This codes for CASSPRMSNQPQHF.

This chain links TRBV19 with TRBJ1-2; a weak D match, TRBD1 (6 bases). The CDR3 sequence is 14 residues long. The germline CDR1 and CDR2 sequences are LNHDA and SQIVND (reference sequence). The V end lost 4 bases, the J end lost 2 bases, and 11 bases lay between the germline ends. For the CDR3, the DNA is TGTGCCAGTAGTACCGGACAGTCGAACTATGGCTACACCTTC. This gives the protein CASSTGQSNYGYTF.

V is TRBV28 and J is TRBJ2-1; 10 bases agree with TRBD1. The J segment lost 7 bases and the V segment lost 6 bases, leaving 6 bases of the junction unmatched. The CDR3 contains 14 residues. Per germline, CDR1 MDHEN and CDR2 SYDVKM. The CDR3 sequence is CASSSGQGINEQFF. CDR3 DNA: TGTGCCAGCAGCTCGGGACAGGGGATAAATGAGCAGTTCTTC.

V usage is TRBV5-5 and J usage is TRBJ1-1, with D possibly matching TRBD1 (6 bases). The V gene's germline CDR1 is SGHKS and CDR2 YYEKEE (reference sequence). V lost 1 base and J 4 bases, leaving 14 bases between the germline ends. The CDR3 loop spans 15 amino acids. The CDR3 protein is CASSLRRGEGTEAFF. CDR3 nucleotide sequence: TGTGCCAGCAGCTTGCGCAGGGGCGAGGGCACTGAAGCTTTCTTT.

The CDR3 here is CASSYSGSSYEQYF. The DNA for the CDR3 is TGTGCCAGCAGTTACTCCGGTAGTTCCTACGAGCAGTACTTC. The chain couples TRBV6-6 to TRBJ2-7, with no clear D. Trimming removed 0 bases at V and 1 base at J, with 7 bases between. This CDR3 is built from 14 residues. Germline assignment: CDR1 MNHNY and CDR2 SVGAGI (reference sequence).

The chain couples TRBV11-2 to TRBJ1-6, with 7 nucleotides matching TRBD1. Germline CDR1 is SGHAT and CDR2 is FQNNGV. The V segment lost 0 bases and the J segment 7 bases; nucleotides outside the gene matches: 0. CDR3 length equals 14 residues. This CDR3 reads CASSLEGQNSPLHF. In DNA, the CDR3 is TGTGCCAGCAGCTTAGAGGGACAGAATTCACCCCTCCACTTT.

The gene calls are TRBV7-8 and TRBJ2-1; 11 bases match TRBD1. Looked up from germline, CDR1 is SGHVS and CDR2 is FQNEAQ. V was pared by 5 bases and J by 4 bases, with 4 bases of the junction left unmatched. The CDR3 has 15 amino acids. The CDR3 is CASSPGQGDYNEQFF. CDR3 sequence (DNA): TGTGCCAGCAGCCCGGGACAGGGGGATTACAATGAGCAGTTCTTC.

The chain uses TRBV28 and TRBJ2-5, with D unresolved. Near its end, the DNA agrees better with TRBJ2-7, so the J call may be wrong. Germline assignment: CDR1 MDHEN and CDR2 SYDVKM. There are 14 residues in the CDR3. Here the CDR3 DNA reads TGTGCCAGCAGTTTAGGTCAGGCGTCCTACGAGCAGTACTTC. Its translation: CASSLGQASYEQYF.

Only one count was recorded for this clone. J is TRBJ2-1 and V is TRBV28, with TRBD1 matching 7 bases. The V segment lost 6 bases and the J segment 5 bases; nucleotides outside the gene matches: 10. The CDR3 has 15 residues. The germline V gene encodes CDR1 MDHEN and CDR2 SYDVKM. The CDR3 DNA reads TGTGCCAGCAGATCGACCGGGACAGATAACAATGAGCAGTTCTTC. Translated, it gives CASRSTGTDNNEQFF.

This chain connects TRBV2 to TRBJ1-5; perhaps TRBD1 as D (5 bases). Per the germline V gene, CDR1 is SNHLY and CDR2 is FYNNEI. CDR3 length: 16 amino acids. V lost 6 bases and J 0 bases, leaving 15 bases between the germline ends. The chain's CDR3 is CASRAERTISNQPQHF. The CDR3 DNA reads TGTGCCAGCAGAGCTGAAAGGACAATTAGCAATCAGCCCCAGCATTTT.

This clone was found a few times. The chain employs TRBV7-2 and TRBJ1-1; the D gene is possibly TRBD1 (5 bases). The CDR3 totals 17 residues. Germline CDR1 is SGHTA and CDR2 is FQGNSA. Trimming stripped 1 base from V and 0 bases from J, with 15 bases between. The CDR3 DNA follows: TGTGCCAGCAGCTTAGTGAGTTTTGGGGGGATGAACACTGAAGCTTTCTTT. Its protein product is CASSLVSFGGMNTEAFF.

This chain uses TRBV9 with TRBJ2-5; D is possibly TRBD2 (5 bases). CDR1 SGDLS and CDR2 YYNGEE come from the germline V gene. The CDR3 is made up of 13 amino acids. V gave up 4 bases and J gave up 3 bases, with 10 bases separating them. CDR3 DNA sequence: TGTGCCAGCAGCCCGGACTGGAAAGAGACCCAGTACTTC. Amino acids: CASSPDWKETQYF.

This clone was seen only once. This sequence joins TRBV6-5 and TRBJ2-7; 9 nucleotides match TRBD1. The germline V gene has CDR1 MNHEY and CDR2 SVGAGI. Losses at the gene ends were 7 bases for V and 0 bases for J; bases not matched to a gene: 4. The CDR3 covers 14 residues. CDR3 DNA sequence: TGTGCCAGCATTGGGACAGGGAGCTCCTACGAGCAGTACTTC. Residues: CASIGTGSSYEQYF.

The chain employs TRBV5-4 and TRBJ1-1; D ambiguous. The V gene's germline CDR1 is SGHNT and CDR2 YYREEE (reference sequence). CDR3 length: 13 amino acids. Trimming took off 2 bases at V and 1 base at J, with 6 bases between the two ends. In DNA form, the CDR3 reads TGTGCCAGCAGCTTTTTGAGGAACACTGAAGCTTTCTTT. Translated, it gives CASSFLRNTEAFF.

V and J are TRBV19 and TRBJ2-7; TRBD1 matches 9 bases. The length of the CDR3 is 14 residues. The germline V gene encodes CDR1 LNHDA and CDR2 SQIVND (reference sequence). Trimming took 2 bases from V and 6 from J; bases not matched to a gene: 5. CDR3 sequence reads: CASSIRDRVSEQYF. CDR3 DNA sequence: TGTGCCAGTAGTATAAGGGACAGGGTGAGCGAGCAGTACTTC.

V usage is TRBV7-9 and J usage is TRBJ1-1; possibly TRBD1 for D (6 bases). V was cut by 1 base and J by 1 base, with 10 bases left in between. CDR3 size: 15 residues. CDR1 SEHNR and CDR2 FQNEAQ come from the germline V gene (reference sequence). The CDR3 protein is CASSLEGVRNTEAFF. CDR3 nucleotide sequence: TGTGCCAGCAGCTTAGAGGGGGTGAGGAACACTGAAGCTTTCTTT.

The chain is built from TRBV9 and TRBJ1-2; TRBD1 aligns across 9 bases. V trimming: 4 bases; J trimming: 6 bases; junction bases outside the gene matches: 4. CDR3 size: 13 residues. CDR1 SGDLS and CDR2 YYNGEE come from the germline V gene. CDR3 sequence reads: CASSLTGGNGYTF. The CDR3 DNA is TGTGCCAGCAGCTTAACAGGGGGCAATGGCTACACCTTC.

The chain combines TRBV4-3 with TRBJ2-5; D not certain. CDR3 length equals 13 residues. Germline V CDR1 and CDR2: LGHNA, YSLEER. Deletions cut 1 base from V and 5 bases from J, with 8 bases between. For the CDR3, the DNA is TGCGCCAGCAGCCAAGTGGGCCAGGAGACCCAGTACTTC. This gives the protein CASSQVGQETQYF.

In this sample, this clone turned up once. The chain combines TRBV28 with TRBJ2-2, with D possibly TRBD2 on 6 matching bases. The CDR3 sequence is 15 residues long. The V end was cut by 6 bases, the J end by 5 bases, with 16 bases between. Germline CDR1 reads MDHEN; CDR2 reads SYDVKM. The CDR3 DNA reads as TGTGCCAGCAGGGCGGGACGGCTGACTACCGGGGAGCTGTTTTTT. Translating it yields CASRAGRLTTGELFF.

This clone has only one observation. The chain links TRBV4-3 to TRBJ1-5; TRBD1 agrees at 9 bases. Germline V gene sequence: CDR1 LGHNA, CDR2 YSLEER. V trimming: 0 bases; J trimming: 5 bases; junction bases outside the gene matches: 2. The CDR3 is made up of 15 amino acids. CDR3 in DNA: TGCGCCAGCAGCCAAGACGGACAGGGGCATCAGCCCCAGCATTTT. Protein product: CASSQDGQGHQPQHF.

V gene TRBV29-1 combines with J gene TRBJ1-2; no firm D call. V was trimmed by 7 bases and J by 2 bases, leaving 8 bases between them. Germline CDR1 is SQVTM and CDR2 is ANQGSEA. The CDR3 is 11 residues long. In DNA form, the CDR3 reads TGCAGCGCGTCAGAAAACTATGGCTACACCTTC. The encoded protein is CSASENYGYTF.